This TCR beta chain was sequenced in a study of OX40 agonist ivuxolimab in advanced cancers. Study-wide context: The group had a mean age of about 60 years, ranged from roughly 23 to 79, and was 82.7% male. Two cutaneous melanoma patients and one hepatocellular carcinoma patient, three in all, had partial responses. General study results and limits: CD8+ T cells (on average) carried more expanded clones than CD4+ T cells.

Regarding this clone: The antigen remains undetermined.

TCRdb's table, derived via immunoSEQ multiplex PCR, lists solely in-frame clones and lacks some. The sample lists around 15,000 clones; roughly three quarters were seen once. Autoimmune disease history or systemic immunosuppression led to patient exclusion. CDR1 and CDR2 (germline): MGHDK, SYGVNS. V lost 1 base and J 6 bases, leaving 9 bases between the germline ends. The CDR3 extends over 13 amino acids. The chain recombines TRBV25-1 with TRBJ1-1; D possibly corresponds to TRBD1 (5 bases). This TCR came from an adult with an advanced solid tumor such as melanoma, head and neck, liver or kidney cancer. The source was CD4+ or CD8+ T cells sorted from blood, collected in a trial of the OX40 agonist ivuxolimab. The CDR3 reads CASSESGTSEAFF. The CDR3 coding sequence is TGTGCCAGCAGTGAATCGGGGACGTCTGAAGCTTTCTTT.